Listed here are 30 T cell receptor beta chains from one sample, sequenced in a study of cytomegalovirus exposure and HLA in healthy donors. PCR involved 60 Vbeta and 13 Jbeta primers. Sequenced by immunoSEQ multiplex PCR; TCRdb stores in-frame clones only, minus some. The top ten clones hold around 1.5% of a sample with some 150,000 clones, roughly 80% of them seen once. Source material: PBMCs. These receptors all stem from a female donor in good health and CMV-seronegative.

This sequence joins TRBV5-1 and TRBJ2-2; TRBD1 matches 11 bases. Trimming removed 3 bases from V and 6 bases from J; junction bases left unmatched: 10. The length of the CDR3 is 17 residues. Germline values: CDR1 SGHRS, CDR2 YFSETQ. The CDR3, as DNA: TGCGCCAGCAGCTGGGGGACGGGACAGGGGGTTCCCGGGGAGCTGTTTTTT. Translated: CASSWGTGQGVPGELFF.

The rearrangement joins TRBV5-1 to TRBJ1-1; D unclear. Trimming took 4 bases from V and 3 from J, leaving 10 bases between them. The germline V gene has CDR1 SGHRS and CDR2 YFSETQ. The CDR3 is 13 amino acids. This CDR3 reads CASSGEGYTEAFF. In DNA form, the CDR3 reads TGCGCCAGCAGCGGAGAAGGTTACACTGAAGCTTTCTTT.

This clone came up once. The chain employs TRBV18 and TRBJ2-2; D gene uncertain. Per the germline V gene, CDR1 is KGHSH and CDR2 is LQKENI. Trimming left V 3 bases short and J 1 base short, with 18 bases between. The CDR3 is made up of 18 amino acids. Here the CDR3 reads CASSPLFSGSENTGELFF. The CDR3 DNA sequence: TGTGCCAGCTCACCTCTTTTTTCAGGCTCAGAGAACACCGGGGAGCTGTTTTTT. The full variable domain, in which reference TRBV18 and TRBJ2-2 provide the parts outside the CDR3, is NAGVMQNPRHLVRRRGQEARLRCSPMKGHSHVYWYRQLPEEGLKFMVYLQKENIIDESGMPKERFSAEFPKEGPSILRIQQVVRGDSAAYFCASSPLFSGSENTGELFFGEGSRLTVL.

The chain links TRBV2 to TRBJ1-1, with D maybe TRBD1 (5 bases). The CDR3 length is 14 residues. Germline CDR1 SNHLY, CDR2 FYNNEI. V was trimmed by 6 bases and J by 1 base, leaving 12 bases between them. CDR3: CASRTKQGNTEAFF. The CDR3 DNA reads TGTGCCAGCAGGACAAAGCAGGGGAACACTGAAGCTTTCTTT.

The chain uses TRBV5-1 and TRBJ2-7; 9 bases are a match to TRBD1. The CDR3 contains 15 residues. With V trimmed by 5 bases and J by 3 bases, 9 bases remained unmatched. Germline V gene data show CDR1 as SGHRS and CDR2 as YFSETQ. This CDR3 is CASSPGTGKVYEQYF. Written as DNA, the CDR3 is TGCGCCAGCAGTCCCGGGACAGGGAAGGTCTACGAGCAGTACTTC. Full variable domain (outside the CDR3, taken from reference TRBV5-1 and TRBJ2-7): KAGVTQTPRYLIKTRGQQVTLSCSPISGHRSVSWYQQTPGQGLQFLFEYFSETQRNKGNFPGRFSGRQFSNSRSEMNVSTLELGDSALYLCASSPGTGKVYEQYFGPGTRLTVT.

The chain couples TRBV6-6 to TRBJ1-5; the match to TRBD1 covers 8 bases. Germline-derived CDR1 and CDR2 are MNHNY and SVGAGI (reference sequence). CDR3 size: 15 residues. V dropped 5 bases and J dropped 5; count of bases not matched to a gene: 8. DNA of the CDR3: TGTGCCAGCAGTGACCCAGGGGGCTCCGATCAGCCCCAGCATTTT. Protein product: CASSDPGGSDQPQHF.

This clone came up a few times. The chain recombines TRBV6-5 with TRBJ1-2, with 9 bases aligning to TRBD1. V was pared by 0 bases and J by 3 bases, with 5 bases of the junction left unmatched. Germline CDR1 and CDR2: MNHEY and SVGAGI. The CDR3 is 16 amino acids. This chain's CDR3 is CASSYSDRGGYYGYTF. CDR3 sequence (DNA): TGTGCCAGCAGTTACTCGGACAGGGGAGGATACTATGGCTACACCTTC.

CDR3 DNA sequence: TGTGCCAGCAGCATGGGGACAGGAGGGAACACTGAAGCTTTCTTT. It yields the protein CASSMGTGGNTEAFF. The V call is TRBV2, the J call TRBJ1-1; 8 bases line up with TRBD1. The CDR3 has 15 residues. Trimming at V came to 6 bases and at J to 1 base, leaving 7 bases not matched to a gene. Germline CDR1 is SNHLY and CDR2 is FYNNEI.

Worth noting for this clone: The junction shows a germline mismatch at one end, possibly a read error. This same CDR3 is encoded by further DNA sequences in the sample. The chain couples TRBV19 to TRBJ1-2; 10 bases are a match to TRBD1. CDR1 LNHDA and CDR2 SQIVND come from the germline V gene (reference sequence). The CDR3 consists of 16 residues. The CDR3 is CASSKTAGQGYHGYTF. In DNA form, the CDR3 reads TGCGCCAGTAGTAAGACGGCGGGACAGGGGTACCATGGCTACACCTTC. Combining the CDR3 with reference TRBV19 and TRBJ1-2 gives the whole variable domain DGGITQSPKYLFRKEGQNVTLSCEQNLNHDAMYWYRQDPGQGLRLIYYSQIVNDFQKGDIAEGYSVSREKKESFPLTVTSAQKNPTAFYLCASSKTAGQGYHGYTFGSGTRLTVV.

This chain links TRBV27 with TRBJ1-5; 8 bases match TRBD1. The trim removed 4 bases at V and 5 bases at J, leaving 7 bases unmatched. Germline assignment: CDR1 MNHEY and CDR2 SMNVEV (reference sequence). The CDR3 has 15 residues. The CDR3 loop reads CASSSMAGGDQPQHF. The CDR3 nucleotides read TGTGCCAGCAGTTCCATGGCAGGGGGCGATCAGCCCCAGCATTTT.

There are a few counts of this clone. The CDR3 DNA reads as TGTGCCAGCAGGGGAGGAGAGTACGGCTACACCTTC. This translates into CASRGGEYGYTF. The gene calls are TRBV5-6 and TRBJ1-2; D uncertain. The CDR3 runs 12 residues. The V gene's germline CDR1 is SGHDT and CDR2 YYEEEE. The V and J ends lost 5 bases and 8 bases respectively, with 13 bases between them.

This sequence joins TRBV13 and TRBJ1-5, with D perhaps TRBD1 (6 bases). V lost 1 base, J lost 0 bases, and 16 bases lay in between. Germline V lookup: CDR1 PRHDT, CDR2 FYEKMQ (reference sequence). CDR3 length: 18 amino acids. The CDR3 coding sequence is TGTGCCAGCAGCTTAGTAGGGGGTAGAATTTATAGCAATCAGCCCCAGCATTTT. This encodes CASSLVGGRIYSNQPQHF.

V is TRBV6-5 and J is TRBJ2-7; 9 bases agree with TRBD1. V lost 6 bases, J lost 3 bases, and 3 bases stayed unmatched. This CDR3 region has 13 residues. Germline V gene sequence: CDR1 MNHEY, CDR2 SVGAGI. This chain's CDR3 is CASRGTGNYEQYF. DNA of the CDR3: TGTGCCAGCAGAGGGACAGGGAACTACGAGCAGTACTTC.

This sequence joins TRBV7-9 and TRBJ2-5; D unclear. The CDR3 spans 13 residues. Germline CDR1 and CDR2: SEHNR and FQNEAQ (reference sequence). V gave up 3 bases and J gave up 1 base, with 6 bases separating them. CDR3 DNA: TGTGCCAGCAGCTTGGCCAGCCAAGAGACCCAGTACTTC. Translated, it gives CASSLASQETQYF. The full variable domain, in which reference TRBV7-9 and TRBJ2-5 provide the parts outside the CDR3, is DTGVSQNPRHKITKRGQNVTFRCDPISEHNRLYWYRQTLGQGPEFLTYFQNEAQLEKSRLLSDRFSAERPKGSFSTLEIQRTEQGDSAMYLCASSLASQETQYFGPGTRLLVL.

The J gene is TRBJ2-2, the V gene TRBV5-4, with 10 bases matching TRBD2. With 4 bases clipped from V and 3 bases from J, the junction kept 9 bases outside the gene matches. The germline V gene encodes CDR1 SGHNT and CDR2 YYREEE (reference sequence). This CDR3 contains 17 residues. The CDR3 loop reads CASSASGRGVDTGELFF. CDR3 coding DNA: TGTGCCAGCAGCGCTAGCGGGAGAGGCGTGGACACCGGGGAGCTGTTTTTT.

The chain uses TRBV9 and TRBJ1-1; tentative D call: TRBD1 (6 bases). From germline, CDR1 is SGDLS and CDR2 YYNGEE. V lost 4 bases and J lost 3, with 10 bases in between. The CDR3 contains 13 residues. The CDR3 coding sequence is TGTGCCAGCAGCCTACAGGGACACACTGAAGCTTTCTTT. This encodes CASSLQGHTEAFF.

The sample holds one count of this clone. V and J are TRBV7-9 and TRBJ2-1, with TRBD1 matching 7 bases. The J segment lost 2 bases and the V segment lost 5 bases, leaving 0 bases of the junction unmatched. The CDR3 extends over 13 amino acids. From germline, CDR1 is SEHNR and CDR2 FQNEAQ (reference sequence). The CDR3 DNA is TGTGCCAGCAGCCAGGGGGCCTACAATGAGCAGTTCTTC. Translated: CASSQGAYNEQFF. Supplemented by reference TRBV7-9 and TRBJ2-1, the full variable domain reads DTGVSQNPRHKITKRGQNVTFRCDPISEHNRLYWYRQTLGQGPEFLTYFQNEAQLEKSRLLSDRFSAERPKGSFSTLEIQRTEQGDSAMYLCASSQGAYNEQFFGPGTRLTVL.

The chain uses TRBV5-1 and TRBJ2-7, with D tentatively TRBD2 (6 bases). CDR1 is SGHRS, CDR2 YFSETQ, per germline. This CDR3 is 13 amino acids long. Trimming stripped 4 bases from V and 7 bases from J, with 15 bases between. The CDR3 spells CASSRTVGGEQYF. In DNA, the CDR3 is TGCGCCAGCAGCCGTACGGTCGGAGGGGAGCAGTACTTC.

The sample holds one count of this clone. The chain recombines TRBV28 with TRBJ1-2, with unresolved D. The CDR3 covers 12 residues. Germline V gene lookup returns CDR1 MDHEN and CDR2 SYDVKM. Trimming removed 2 bases from V and 6 bases from J, with 7 bases in between. In DNA, the CDR3 is TGTGCCAGCAGTTTAACGCGTGATGGCTACACCTTC. Residues: CASSLTRDGYTF.

V and J are TRBV27 and TRBJ2-1; the match to TRBD2 covers 7 bases. CDR3 length: 16 residues. V trimming: 0 bases; J trimming: 4 bases; junction bases outside the gene matches: 6. From germline, CDR1 is MNHEY and CDR2 SMNVEV (reference sequence). DNA of the CDR3: TGTGCCAGCAGTTTATCGGCGGGAGCGGGGTACAATGAGCAGTTCTTC. This codes for CASSLSAGAGYNEQFF.

The rearrangement links TRBV28 to TRBJ2-1; 13 bases align to TRBD2. V shed 1 base and J 0 bases; nucleotides not matched to a gene: 9. The CDR3 covers 20 residues. Germline V CDR1 and CDR2: MDHEN, SYDVKM. The CDR3 region has the DNA TGTGCCAGCAGTTTATCCAACATAGGACTAGCGGGGGACTCCTACAATGAGCAGTTCTTC. Translation gives CASSLSNIGLAGDSYNEQFF.

The genes are TRBV15 and TRBJ1-6; D perhaps matches TRBD1 (6 bases). The germline V and J ends were trimmed by 0 bases and 7 bases, with 19 bases remaining between them. Germline V gene lookup returns CDR1 LNHNV and CDR2 YYDKDF (reference sequence). CDR3 size: 18 residues. CDR3 protein: CATSRDLTVGTRNSPLHF. CDR3 bases: TGTGCCACCAGCAGAGATCTTACCGTCGGGACAAGGAATTCACCCCTCCACTTT.

This clone appeared a few times. The genes are TRBV21-1 and TRBJ2-1; the table calls TRBD2, which could not be checked here. TRBV21-1 is assigned pseudogene status. The CDR3 runs 19 residues. The CDR3 is CASSKAWGLAGVANNEQFF. CDR3 nucleotide sequence: TGTGCCAGCAGCAAAGCTTGGGGACTAGCGGGAGTGGCAAACAATGAGCAGTTCTTC.

This clone was observed a handful of times. The chain recombines TRBV4-1 with TRBJ1-1; unclear D gene. Trimming shortened V by 0 bases and J by 11 bases, and 16 bases separated the two germline ends. The germline V gene has CDR1 MGHRA and CDR2 YSYEKL. The CDR3 loop spans 14 amino acids. The CDR3, as DNA: TGCGCCAGCAGCCAAGATCAGGACCGGGGAGACGCTTTCTTT. Translation gives CASSQDQDRGDAFF.

The chain uses TRBV5-1 and TRBJ2-2, with 10 nucleotides matching TRBD1. CDR1 SGHRS and CDR2 YFSETQ come from the germline V gene. With V trimmed by 6 bases and J by 4 bases, 6 bases remained unmatched. The CDR3 extends over 15 amino acids. The CDR3 bases are TGCGCCAGCATCTGGGGGGACAGGGGCACCGGGGAGCTGTTTTTT. This sequence encodes CASIWGDRGTGELFF.

The genes are TRBV7-9 and TRBJ1-5, with a weak D call TRBD1 (6 bases). V was cut by 1 base and J by 6 bases, with 13 bases left in between. Germline V gene lookup returns CDR1 SEHNR and CDR2 FQNEAQ (reference sequence). This CDR3 region has 15 residues. This CDR3 is CASSLGGGGGQPQHF. Here the CDR3 DNA reads TGTGCCAGCAGCTTAGGGGGGGGCGGCGGTCAGCCCCAGCATTTT.

The table lists this clone with a count of one. The rearrangement joins TRBV27 to TRBJ2-1; a weak D match, TRBD1 (5 bases). Trimming removed 3 bases at V and 6 bases at J, with 9 bases between. Germline CDR1 is MNHEY and CDR2 is SMNVEV (reference sequence). CDR3 size: 13 residues. CDR3 residues: CASSFVGANEQFF. The DNA for the CDR3 is TGTGCCAGCAGTTTTGTTGGGGCCAATGAGCAGTTCTTC.

This clone was detected a few times. This chain uses TRBV4-1 with TRBJ2-7; TRBD1 matches at 9 bases. This CDR3 is built from 15 residues. V was clipped by 0 bases and J by 5 bases; unmatched bases: 5. Germline V gene sequence: CDR1 MGHRA, CDR2 YSYEKL. CDR3: CASSQDQGQGDEQYF. The DNA for the CDR3 is TGCGCCAGCAGCCAAGATCAGGGACAGGGAGACGAGCAGTACTTC.

The chain recombines TRBV28 with TRBJ2-7; 9 bases match TRBD1. Germline lookup yields CDR1 MDHEN and CDR2 SYDVKM. There are 18 residues in the CDR3. V trimming: 2 bases; J trimming: 6 bases; junction bases outside the gene matches: 17. The CDR3 is CASSLGGVGTGMYGEQYF. The CDR3 DNA follows: TGTGCCAGCAGTTTAGGGGGGGTCGGGACAGGGATGTATGGCGAGCAGTACTTC.

The gene calls are TRBV5-1 and TRBJ2-3, with TRBD2 matching over 15 bases. This CDR3 has 15 residues. CDR1 and CDR2 from the germline V gene are SGHRS and YFSETQ. J was trimmed by 10 bases and V by 2 bases; bases with no gene match: 5. The CDR3 nucleotides are TGCGCCAGCAGCTTACAGGGACTAGCGGGGGGTGCGCAGTATTTT. Protein: CASSLQGLAGGAQYF.